A single sample is the source of the 24 T cell receptor beta chains below, sequenced in a study of shared clonotypes between healthy human individuals. TCRdb keeps only in-frame clones here, not all; method: immunoSEQ multiplex PCR. The table records about 1.5 million clones, roughly 98% of them present only once. Sequenced input: naive CD4+ T cells sorted from blood. Subset of the sample: CD45RA+ positively selected. Receptor source: a man between 25 and 39 years old in good health.

The V and J genes are TRBV27 and TRBJ1-1; D call uncertain. V lost 5 bases and J 3 bases, leaving 10 bases between the germline ends. Germline CDR1 MNHEY, CDR2 SMNVEV (reference sequence). The CDR3 spans 13 residues. CDR3 protein: CASSPLPYTEAFF. CDR3 bases: TGTGCCAGCAGTCCCCTGCCATACACTGAAGCTTTCTTT.

The V and J genes are TRBV4-3 and TRBJ2-6; D is undetermined. The CDR3 runs 16 residues. Germline V gene lookup returns CDR1 LGHNA and CDR2 YSLEER. The V end was cut by 0 bases, the J end by 2 bases, with 8 bases between. The CDR3 loop reads CASSQDEQTGANVLTF. The DNA for the CDR3 is TGCGCCAGCAGCCAAGATGAACAGACTGGGGCCAACGTCCTGACTTTC.

This sequence joins TRBV5-4 and TRBJ2-1, with a tentative D call TRBD2 (6 bases). The germline V gene encodes CDR1 SGHNT and CDR2 YYREEE (reference sequence). This CDR3 contains 16 residues. V lost 0 bases, J lost 4 bases, and 14 bases lay in between. The CDR3 nucleotides read TGTGCCAGCAGCTTGGTTAGGCGGGAAAGTTACAATGAGCAGTTCTTC. It specifies CASSLVRRESYNEQFF.

In the case of this clone: The DNA is omitted, as the CDR3 cannot be located on it reliably, and the CDR3 follows TCRdb's listing. The chain is built from TRBV5-6 and TRBJ1-2. Inclusive of both ends, the CDR3 amounts to 17 amino acids. The V gene's germline CDR1 is SGHDT and CDR2 YYEEEE. CDR3 region: CASSLVAGGTGIREATF.

This chain uses TRBV7-2 with TRBJ2-7; D ambiguous. Deletions cut 4 bases from V and 3 bases from J, with 10 bases between. This CDR3 region has 13 residues. Germline CDR1 is SGHTA and CDR2 is FQGNSA. This CDR3 is CASSSKGLYEQYF. CDR3 DNA: TGTGCCAGCAGCTCAAAGGGTCTCTACGAGCAGTACTTC.

Remarks on this clone: Other nucleotide sequences in the sample specify the same CDR3. The rearrangement links TRBV6-4 to TRBJ1-1; D possibly corresponds to TRBD1 (6 bases). The V end lost 6 bases, the J end lost 0 bases, and 8 bases lay between the germline ends. Per the germline V gene, CDR1 is MRHNA and CDR2 is SNTAGT. The CDR3 contains 13 residues. The CDR3 DNA reads TGTGCCAGCAGGGACAGTTTGAACACTGAAGCTTTCTTT. Its protein is CASRDSLNTEAFF.

V and J are TRBV27 and TRBJ2-1, with 14 bases aligning to TRBD2. The CDR3 runs to 15 residues. Germline V gene sequence: CDR1 MNHEY, CDR2 SMNVEV (reference sequence). Unmatched junction bases numbered 5, after V lost 4 bases and J lost 9 bases. The CDR3 protein is CASSSGTSGSGEQFF. The DNA of the CDR3 is TGTGCCAGCAGTTCGGGGACTAGCGGGAGTGGTGAGCAGTTCTTC.

This chain joins TRBV5-1 and TRBJ2-3; TRBD2 matches at 10 bases. Germline CDR1 is SGHRS and CDR2 is YFSETQ. The CDR3 is made up of 17 amino acids. The V and J ends lost 0 bases and 2 bases, in that order; junction bases with no gene match: 6. The CDR3 here is CASSLDAAGGFTDTQYF. DNA for the CDR3: TGCGCCAGCAGCTTGGATGCAGCGGGAGGGTTCACAGATACGCAGTATTTT.

This clone was seen just once. CDR3 amino acids: CASSPGWFVYGYTF. For the CDR3, the DNA is TGTGCCAGTAGTCCCGGATGGTTTGTCTATGGCTACACCTTC. The V call is TRBV19, the J call TRBJ1-2, with no clear D. V was trimmed by 5 bases and J by 4 bases, leaving 14 bases between them. This CDR3 spans 14 amino acids. Germline lookup yields CDR1 LNHDA and CDR2 SQIVND (reference sequence).

This clone was detected once. V and J are TRBV29-1 and TRBJ1-3; D remains ambiguous. The CDR3 consists of 14 residues. Germline CDR1 and CDR2: SQVTM and ANQGSEA. Trimming took off 4 bases at V and 0 bases at J, with 10 bases between the two ends. CDR3 sequence reads: CSVVKDPSGNTIYF. For the CDR3, the DNA is TGCAGCGTTGTTAAGGATCCCTCTGGAAACACCATATATTTT.

This sequence joins TRBV28 and TRBJ2-7; D is unresolved. CDR1 and CDR2 (germline): MDHEN, SYDVKM. The CDR3 sequence is 11 residues long. V lost 2 bases and J lost 6, with 5 bases in between. CDR3 nucleotides: TGTGCCAGCAGTTTAATACGCGAGCAGTACTTC. It translates to CASSLIREQYF.

V gene TRBV14 combines with J gene TRBJ2-7; D is perhaps TRBD1 (5 bases). The CDR3 is made up of 16 amino acids. V gave up 0 bases and J gave up 2 bases, with 14 bases separating them. From germline, CDR1 is SGHDN and CDR2 FVKESK. CDR3 region: CASSQDTATTAYEQYF. CDR3 sequence (DNA): TGTGCCAGCAGCCAAGATACGGCTACGACAGCCTACGAGCAGTACTTC.

The rearrangement links TRBV10-3 to TRBJ2-1, with 10 bases fitting TRBD1. The junction had 1 base not matched to a gene; V was cut back by 6 bases and J by 5 bases. The germline V gene has CDR1 ENHRY and CDR2 SYGVKD. The CDR3 totals 13 residues. The CDR3: CAISGQGDNEQFF. The CDR3 DNA follows: TGTGCCATCAGCGGACAGGGGGACAATGAGCAGTTCTTC.

This clone was observed once. The V call is TRBV19, the J call TRBJ2-7; perhaps TRBD2 as D (6 bases). CDR3 length: 12 amino acids. Germline assignment: CDR1 LNHDA and CDR2 SQIVND (reference sequence). Trimming left V 10 bases short and J 3 bases short, with 13 bases between. The CDR3 region has the DNA TGTGCCACCGGGACTCCTGGCTACGAGCAGTACTTC. The encoded protein is CATGTPGYEQYF.

In regard to this clone: An end of the junction does not agree with germline; a read error may underlie this. CDR3 sequence reads: CASREVSYEQYF. CDR3 bases: TGTGCCAGCAGGGAAGTCTCCTACGAGCAGTACTTC. V usage is TRBV2 and J usage is TRBJ2-7; no reliable D call. The CDR3 has 12 amino acids. Germline CDR1 reads SNHLY; CDR2 reads FYNNEI.

This chain connects TRBV27 to TRBJ1-4, with 7 bases lining up with TRBD1. CDR3 length equals 16 residues. V lost 6 bases and J lost 3; bases outside the gene matches: 10. Germline CDR1 reads MNHEY; CDR2 reads SMNVEV (reference sequence). The CDR3 loop reads CASRLTGFPANEKLFF. CDR3 in DNA: TGTGCCAGCAGACTGACAGGGTTTCCAGCTAATGAAAAACTGTTTTTT.

The rearrangement joins TRBV25-1 to TRBJ2-7; no clear D gene. Trimming cost V 7 bases and J 0 bases, with 10 bases left between them. Germline CDR1 is MGHDK and CDR2 is SYGVNS. The CDR3 spans 13 residues. The CDR3 sequence: CASTLGSSYEQYF. In nucleotides, the CDR3 is TGTGCCAGCACTCTAGGCAGCTCCTACGAGCAGTACTTC.

The chain has TRBV18 and TRBJ2-3, with D tentatively TRBD2 (6 bases). The CDR3 length is 20 residues. The V end lost 3 bases, the J end lost 0 bases, and 25 bases lay between the germline ends. The germline V gene has CDR1 KGHSH and CDR2 LQKENI. CDR3 in DNA: TGTGCCAGCTCACCGCTGGGGCCCGGGACTTCGACTCTTAGCACAGATACGCAGTATTTT. Protein product: CASSPLGPGTSTLSTDTQYF. The full variable domain, completed using reference TRBV18 and TRBJ2-3, is NAGVMQNPRHLVRRRGQEARLRCSPMKGHSHVYWYRQLPEEGLKFMVYLQKENIIDESGMPKERFSAEFPKEGPSILRIQQVVRGDSAAYFCASSPLGPGTSTLSTDTQYFGPGTRLTVL.

The J gene is TRBJ2-6, the V gene TRBV12-5; D is perhaps TRBD1 (6 bases). Germline loops: CDR1 LGHNT, CDR2 FRNRAP. V was trimmed by 3 bases and J by 0 bases, leaving 15 bases between them. The CDR3 contains 18 residues. The CDR3 is CASGFSPGQRSGANVLTF. The DNA for the CDR3 is TGTGCTAGTGGTTTTAGCCCCGGACAGCGCTCTGGGGCCAACGTCCTGACTTTC.

This CDR3 is CASNPPSYNEQFF. Here the CDR3 DNA reads TGCGCCTCCAATCCTCCCTCCTACAATGAGCAGTTCTTC. This chain uses TRBV5-1 with TRBJ2-1; D remains ambiguous. Germline CDR1 is SGHRS and CDR2 is YFSETQ. Trimming cost V 10 bases and J 0 bases, with 11 bases left between them. The CDR3 length is 13 residues.

V gene TRBV11-3 combines with J gene TRBJ2-2; maybe TRBD1 (6 bases). Germline V gene lookup returns CDR1 SGHNT and CDR2 YENEEA. The CDR3 is made up of 15 amino acids. V lost 7 bases and J 3 bases, leaving 15 bases between the germline ends. The CDR3 DNA follows: TGTGCCAGCACAGCTGACCCAGGGGACACCGGGGAGCTGTTTTTT. Translation gives CASTADPGDTGELFF.

The CDR3 reads CASSVRPLAGLNEQFF. The CDR3 nucleotides are TGTGCCAGCAGCGTAAGGCCTCTAGCGGGATTGAATGAGCAGTTCTTC. V usage is TRBV9 and J usage is TRBJ2-1; 9 bases fit TRBD2. J lost 7 bases, V lost 1 base, and 9 bases had no gene match. CDR3 length: 16 amino acids. Germline CDR1 and CDR2: SGDLS and YYNGEE. Full variable domain (remainder filled in from reference TRBV9 and TRBJ2-1): DSGVTQTPKHLITATGQRVTLRCSPRSGDLSVYWYQQSLDQGLQFLIQYYNGEERAKGNILERFSAQQFPDLHSELNLSSLELGDSALYFCASSVRPLAGLNEQFFGPGTRLTVL.

The chain couples TRBV28 to TRBJ1-5; D is unclear. Trimming stripped 0 bases from V and 5 bases from J, with 11 bases between. CDR3 length: 15 residues. From germline, CDR1 is MDHEN and CDR2 SYDVKM. DNA for the CDR3: TGTGCCAGCAGTTTATGGGGAAACGGAGATCAGCCCCAGCATTTT. Protein sequence: CASSLWGNGDQPQHF. Supplemented by reference TRBV28 and TRBJ1-5, the full variable domain reads DVKVTQSSRYLVKRTGEKVFLECVQDMDHENMFWYRQDPGLGLRLIYFSYDVKMKEKGDIPEGYSVSREKKERFSLILESASTNQTSMYLCASSLWGNGDQPQHFGDGTRLSIL.

The chain uses TRBV4-2 and TRBJ2-7; D gene uncertain. CDR3 size: 13 residues. V was clipped by 3 bases and J by 3 bases, with 9 bases between them. Germline V gene sequence: CDR1 LGHNA, CDR2 YNFKEQ. CDR3 sequence reads: CASSQDLFYEQYF. The CDR3 bases are TGTGCCAGCAGCCAGGATCTATTCTACGAGCAGTACTTC.